The TCR beta chain under discussion was sequenced for a study of T-cell reconstitution after alpha-beta-depleted transplantation in children. Notes on the study in general: There were some patients whose high TCRbeta diversity at day 60 came from surviving recipient T cells and thymic progenitors. By one year post-transplant, T-cell counts and diversity largely arose from T cells that were newly produced. The origin of alpha-beta T cells about two months after transplant was reportedly several hundred expanded graft clones.

Researchers prepared the TCRbeta library using unique molecular identifiers, the study reports. TCRdb recomputed calls from the PCR reads with MiXCR, one row per CDR3 protein. Of 250,000 to 400,000 distinct CDR3 sequences in the sample, approximately 23% were seen once. This clonotype was observed a handful of times. Its antigen is not known. CDR3 size: 16 residues. J was trimmed by 4 bases and V by 0 bases; bases with no gene match: 5. CDR1 and CDR2 (germline): SQVTM, ANQGSEA. The TCR was taken from a male patient younger than 18 who had a stem cell transplant for acute lymphoblastic leukemia, so the T cells may come from the graft donor. V and J are TRBV29-1 and TRBJ2-2; the match to TRBD2 covers 10 bases. The source material was PBMCs, mostly from graft donor cells, sampled 180 days after TCRalphabeta/CD19-depleted stem cell transplant. CDR3 sequence: CSVEDPLAGATGELFF. The CDR3 DNA is TGCAGCGTTGAAGATCCTCTAGCGGGAGCCACCGGGGAGCTGTTTTTT.